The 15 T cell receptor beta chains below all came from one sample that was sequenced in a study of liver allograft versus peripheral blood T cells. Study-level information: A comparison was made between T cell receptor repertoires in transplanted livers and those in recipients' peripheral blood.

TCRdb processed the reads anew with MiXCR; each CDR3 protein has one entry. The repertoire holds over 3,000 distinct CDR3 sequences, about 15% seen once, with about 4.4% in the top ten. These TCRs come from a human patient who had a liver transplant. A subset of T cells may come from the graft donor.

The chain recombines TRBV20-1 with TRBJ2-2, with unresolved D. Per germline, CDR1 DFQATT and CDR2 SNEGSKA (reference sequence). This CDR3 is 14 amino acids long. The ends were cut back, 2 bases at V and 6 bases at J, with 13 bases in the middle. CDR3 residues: CSARRVGGAGELFF. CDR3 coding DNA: TGCAGTGCTAGAAGGGTGGGTGGCGCCGGGGAGCTGTTTTTT.

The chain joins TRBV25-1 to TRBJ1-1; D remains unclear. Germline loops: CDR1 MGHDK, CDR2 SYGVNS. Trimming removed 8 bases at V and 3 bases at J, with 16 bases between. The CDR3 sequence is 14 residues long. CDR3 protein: CASPKGEEDTEAFF. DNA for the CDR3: TGTGCCAGCCCGAAAGGAGAGGAGGACACTGAAGCTTTCTTT.

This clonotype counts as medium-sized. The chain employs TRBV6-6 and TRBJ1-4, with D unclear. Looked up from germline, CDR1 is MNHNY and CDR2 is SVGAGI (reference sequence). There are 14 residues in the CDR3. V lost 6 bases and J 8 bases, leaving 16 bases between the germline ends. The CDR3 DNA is TGTGCCAGCAGCCCGCGGGGTCGGGAAGAAAAACTGTTTTTT. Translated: CASSPRGREEKLFF.

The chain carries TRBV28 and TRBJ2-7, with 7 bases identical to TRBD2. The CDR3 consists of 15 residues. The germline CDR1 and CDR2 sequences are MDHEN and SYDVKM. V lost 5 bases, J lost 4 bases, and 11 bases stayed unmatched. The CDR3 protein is CASSPLPLARYEQYF. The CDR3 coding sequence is TGTGCCAGCAGTCCCCTCCCACTAGCGAGGTACGAGCAGTACTTC.

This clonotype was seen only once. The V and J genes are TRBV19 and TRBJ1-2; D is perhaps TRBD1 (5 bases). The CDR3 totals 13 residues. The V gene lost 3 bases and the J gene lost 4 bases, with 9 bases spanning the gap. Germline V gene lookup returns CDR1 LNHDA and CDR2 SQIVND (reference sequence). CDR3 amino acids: CASSIEGTYGYTF. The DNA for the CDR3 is TGTGCCAGTAGTATCGAGGGGACCTATGGCTACACCTTC.

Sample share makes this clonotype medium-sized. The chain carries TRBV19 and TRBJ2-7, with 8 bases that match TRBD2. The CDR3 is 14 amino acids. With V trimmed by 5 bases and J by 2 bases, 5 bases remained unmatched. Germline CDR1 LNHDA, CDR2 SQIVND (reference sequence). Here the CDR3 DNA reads TGTGCCAGTAGTCGCCGGGAGGGACCCTACGAGCAGTACTTC. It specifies CASSRREGPYEQYF.

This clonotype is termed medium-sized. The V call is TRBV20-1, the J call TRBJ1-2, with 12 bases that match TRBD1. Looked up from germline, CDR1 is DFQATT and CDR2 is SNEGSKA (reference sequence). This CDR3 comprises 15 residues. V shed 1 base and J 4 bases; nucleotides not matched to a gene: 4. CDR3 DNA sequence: TGCAGTGCTAGAGCACCGGGACAGGGGGCCTATGGCTACACCTTC. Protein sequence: CSARAPGQGAYGYTF.

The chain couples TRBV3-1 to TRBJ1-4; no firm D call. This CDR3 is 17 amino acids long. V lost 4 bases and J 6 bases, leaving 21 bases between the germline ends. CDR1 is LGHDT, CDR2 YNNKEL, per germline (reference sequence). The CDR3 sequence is CASSRTASRMGDEKLFF. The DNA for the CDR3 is TGTGCCAGCAGCCGAACAGCCTCCCGGATGGGCGATGAAAAACTGTTTTTT.

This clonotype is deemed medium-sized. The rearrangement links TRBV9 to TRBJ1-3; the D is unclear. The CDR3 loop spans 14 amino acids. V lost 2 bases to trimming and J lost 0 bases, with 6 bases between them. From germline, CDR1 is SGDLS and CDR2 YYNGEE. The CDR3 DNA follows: TGTGCCAGCAGCGTTAAGGACTCTGGAAACACCATATATTTT. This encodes CASSVKDSGNTIYF. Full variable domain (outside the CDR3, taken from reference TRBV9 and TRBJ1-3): DSGVTQTPKHLITATGQRVTLRCSPRSGDLSVYWYQQSLDQGLQFLIQYYNGEERAKGNILERFSAQQFPDLHSELNLSSLELGDSALYFCASSVKDSGNTIYFGEGSWLTVV.

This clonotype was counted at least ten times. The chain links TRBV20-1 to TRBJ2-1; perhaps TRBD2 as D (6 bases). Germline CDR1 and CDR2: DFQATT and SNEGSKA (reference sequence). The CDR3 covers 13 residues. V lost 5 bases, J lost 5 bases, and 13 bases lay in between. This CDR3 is CSASGLGNNEQFF. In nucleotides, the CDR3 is TGCAGTGCTTCGGGACTCGGGAACAATGAGCAGTTCTTC.

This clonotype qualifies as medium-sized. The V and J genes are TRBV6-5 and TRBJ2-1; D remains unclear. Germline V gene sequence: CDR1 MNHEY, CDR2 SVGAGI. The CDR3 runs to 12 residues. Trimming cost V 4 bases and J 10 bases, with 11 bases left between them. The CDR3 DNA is TGTGCCAGCAGTTGGCCCGGGCGGGAGCAGTTCTTC. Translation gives CASSWPGREQFF.

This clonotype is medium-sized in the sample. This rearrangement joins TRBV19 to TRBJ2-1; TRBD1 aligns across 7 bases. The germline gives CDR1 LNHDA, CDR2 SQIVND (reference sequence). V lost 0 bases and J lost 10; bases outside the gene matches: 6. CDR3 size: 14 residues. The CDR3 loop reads CASSIDWDRDEQFF. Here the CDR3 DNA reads TGTGCCAGTAGTATAGATTGGGACAGAGACGAGCAGTTCTTC.

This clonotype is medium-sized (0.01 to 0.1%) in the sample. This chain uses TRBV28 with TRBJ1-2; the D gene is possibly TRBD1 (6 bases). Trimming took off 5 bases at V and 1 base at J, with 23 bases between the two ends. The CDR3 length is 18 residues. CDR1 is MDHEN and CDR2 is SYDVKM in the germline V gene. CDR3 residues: CASSRSLQGRRGNYGYTF. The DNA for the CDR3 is TGTGCCAGCAGTCGGAGCTTACAGGGACGAAGGGGTAACTATGGCTACACCTTC.

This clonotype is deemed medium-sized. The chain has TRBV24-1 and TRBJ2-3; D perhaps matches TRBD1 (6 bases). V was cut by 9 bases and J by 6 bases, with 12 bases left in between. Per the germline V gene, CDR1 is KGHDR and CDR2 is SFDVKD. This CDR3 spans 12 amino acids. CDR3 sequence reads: CATSGVDDTQYF. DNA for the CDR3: TGTGCCACCTCAGGGGTTGACGATACGCAGTATTTT.

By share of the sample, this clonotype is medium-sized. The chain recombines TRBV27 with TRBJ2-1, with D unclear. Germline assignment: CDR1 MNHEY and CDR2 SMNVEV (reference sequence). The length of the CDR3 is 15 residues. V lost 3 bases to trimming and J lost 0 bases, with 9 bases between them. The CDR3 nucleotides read TGTGCCAGCAGTTTTTCGGTTAGCTCCTACAATGAGCAGTTCTTC. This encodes CASSFSVSSYNEQFF.